Below, one T cell receptor (beta chain) is given with its context. Its antigen is unknown. This sample was included in a study of vaccination effects on CD4 cells after COVID-19. Study information: Every participant took two doses of the BNT162b2 or mRNA-1273 vaccine.

Points from the study as a whole: By a late point after vaccination, infection- and vaccine-induced clones had shrunk markedly through clonal contraction. Only a few convalescent patients and no early post-infection timepoints featured in the study. Cross-reactivity toward common cold coronaviruses was confined to only 1 of 255 vaccine-induced clones in healthy vaccinees.

Antigen-specific CD4+ T cells expanded by the ViraFEST assay with viral peptide pools were then sequenced. Cultured cells yielded isolated CD4+ T cells after less than 11 days. Using immunoSEQ multiplex PCR, the repertoire was profiled, and TCRdb retains in-frame clones only, with some absent. The sample consists of 60,000 to 70,000 clones, roughly 81% of them appearing once. The TCR comes from a human donor who received a COVID-19 vaccine. The sample consisted of CD4+ T cells from PBMCs cultured with HCoV-229E spike peptides, taken before COVID-19 vaccination.

The CDR3 DNA follows: TGTGCCAGCAGCGTAGTGGGGGCCCGACGGTCCTACGAGCAGTACGTC. Protein product: CASSVVGARRSYEQYV. The gene calls are TRBV9 and TRBJ2-7; D is possibly TRBD1 (6 bases). V lost 0 bases, J lost 1 base, and 14 bases lay in between. Germline V gene lookup returns CDR1 SGDLS and CDR2 YYNGEE. The CDR3 length is 16 residues.